This is a list of T cell receptor beta chains from one sample in a study of T-cell memory formation after mild COVID-19. Via MiXCR, TCRdb re-called the 5' RACE reads, giving one row per CDR3 protein. The table lists around 420,000 distinct CDR3 sequences, more than 20% of them singletons. What was sequenced was PBMCs or a T cell subset sorted from them (not recorded which). Receptors were obtained from an adult woman who had mild COVID-19 (a few samples of this study predate the infection). Cell type and time point are not known. Both conserved end residues are part of each CDR3. A D gene is named only where the DNA matches it firmly. Size values are once, few and many counts, or a class for expanded clones, and some rows have none.

j_gene,abundance,len,d_gene,v_gene,CDR3nt,CDR3aa
TRBJ2-7,few,14,-,TRBV5-1,TGCGCCAGCAGCTTTTCGGGGGCCTCCTACGAGCAGTACTTC,CASSFSGASYEQYF
TRBJ2-2,-,15,-,TRBV12-3/TRBV12-4,TGTGCCAGCAGCCCTACAGGGTTTTACACCGGGGAGCTGTTTTTT,CASSPTGFYTGELFF
TRBJ1-2,few,16,-,TRBV25-1,TGTGCCAGCAGTGAACCCTCCTCCCCGGATAACTATGGCTACACCTTC,CASSEPSSPDNYGYTF
TRBJ2-1,-,16,TRBD2,TRBV7-6,TGTGCCAGCAGCTTAGTCGAGGCGGGAGTGGGCAATGAGCAGTTCTTC,CASSLVEAGVGNEQFF
TRBJ2-7,-,13,-,TRBV5-1,TGCGCCAGTAAGGATCCAGGGACATTCGAGCAGTACTTC,CASKDPGTFEQYF
TRBJ1-2,few,12,-,TRBV29-1,TGCAGCGTTTTTGGTCCTAACTATGGCTACACCTTC,CSVFGPNYGYTF
TRBJ2-4,-,16,-,TRBV6-2/TRBV6-3,TGTGCCAGCAGTGGGGGCGGCGCGATAGCCAAAAACATTCAGTACTTC,CASSGGGAIAKNIQYF
TRBJ1-1,few,16,-,TRBV30,TGTGCCTGGAGTTATAAGACCGGGGGGCTGGACACTGAAGCTTTCTTT,CAWSYKTGGLDTEAFF
TRBJ1-1,-,15,-,TRBV4-3,TGCGCCAGCAGCCAAGTGGTCCGCGAGAACACTGAAGCTTTCTTT,CASSQVVRENTEAFF
TRBJ2-1,-,14,TRBD1,TRBV29-1,TGCAGCGTTGAACCCCAGGGGGCTTATGTTGAGCAGTTCTTC,CSVEPQGAYVEQFF
TRBJ2-3,-,15,TRBD2,TRBV24-1,TGTGCCACCAGTGACAGCGGGAGTTGGACAGATACGCAGTATTTT,CATSDSGSWTDTQYF
TRBJ2-2,few,15,-,TRBV6-5,TGTGCCAGCAGTTACTACGGACGGATGGGAGGGGAGCTGTTTTTT,CASSYYGRMGGELFF
TRBJ2-7,-,14,TRBD2,TRBV24-1,TGTGCCACCAGTGACCCAGGTTCGGGGGGAGAGCAGTACTTC,CATSDPGSGGEQYF
TRBJ2-7,few,10,-,TRBV25-1,TGTGCCAGCAGGGAGGGGAAGCAGTACTTC,CASREGKQYF
TRBJ2-2,few,16,TRBD2,TRBV4-3,TGCGCCAGCAGCCAAAGACTAGCCATCTCCACCGGGGAGCTGTTTTTT,CASSQRLAISTGELFF
TRBJ1-2,many,13,-,TRBV10-3,TGTGCCATCAGTGAGACCAGTAACTATGGCTACACCTTC,CAISETSNYGYTF
TRBJ2-7,few,16,TRBD2,TRBV20-1,TGCAGTGCTAGAGGGCTAGCGGGGGGCAGCTCCTACGAGCAGTACTTC,CSARGLAGGSSYEQYF
TRBJ1-1,-,13,TRBD1,TRBV29-1,TGCAGCGCCAGGGGGACGGGGAACACTGAAGCTTTCTTT,CSARGTGNTEAFF
TRBJ2-3,-,15,-,TRBV20-1,TGCAGTGCTAGAGATAGCAGTCCTGGCACAGATACGCAGTATTTT,CSARDSSPGTDTQYF
TRBJ1-1,-,13,-,TRBV12-3/TRBV12-4,TGTGCCAGCGGCTTGGACCTGAACACTGAAGCTTTCTTT,CASGLDLNTEAFF
TRBJ1-5,-,16,-,TRBV12-3/TRBV12-4,TGTGCCAGCAGTTTGGGGGGGCTGAATAGCAATCAGCCCCAGCATTTT,CASSLGGLNSNQPQHF
TRBJ2-7,few,15,TRBD1,TRBV5-1,TGCGCCAGCAGCTTGTGGACAGGAGCTAATTACGAGCAGTACTTC,CASSLWTGANYEQYF
TRBJ1-1,-,16,-,TRBV5-4,TGTGCCAGCAGCGGCAGGGTACGGGTAGGCAACACTGAAGCTTTCTTT,CASSGRVRVGNTEAFF
TRBJ2-3,few,16,TRBD2,TRBV5-1,TGCGCCAGCAGCTTGGGCCGGGGGGGCCAGGCAGATACGCAGTATTTT,CASSLGRGGQADTQYF
TRBJ1-1,-,18,TRBD1,TRBV3-1,TGTGCCAGCAGCCCTATCGGACAGGGATACGGAGGGGACACTGAAGCTTTCTTT,CASSPIGQGYGGDTEAFF
TRBJ1-1,-,15,-,TRBV5-1,TGCGCCAGCAGCTTGGGAAGGAACATGAACACTGAAGCTTTCTTT,CASSLGRNMNTEAFF
TRBJ1-1,-,18,-,TRBV24-1,TGTGCCACCAGTGATTTTGATGGGACGGGTCGTCGACTCACTGAAGCTTTCTTT,CATSDFDGTGRRLTEAFF
TRBJ2-1,-,16,-,TRBV6-6,TGTGCCAGCAACACAGGGGCGGGATTGTCCTACAATGAGCAGTTCTTC,CASNTGAGLSYNEQFF
TRBJ2-3,-,14,TRBD1,TRBV7-9,TGTGCCAGCAGCTCCAGGGGGCTCTCAGATACGCAGTATTTT,CASSSRGLSDTQYF
TRBJ1-3,many,14,-,TRBV20-1,TGCAGTGCCCCCCTCCGGGGGCCTGGAAACACCATATATTTT,CSAPLRGPGNTIYF
TRBJ2-2,-,15,-,TRBV27,TGTGCCAGCAGGGATAGGGTTGGGGAAACCGGGGAGCTGTTTTTT,CASRDRVGETGELFF
TRBJ2-1,few,18,TRBD2,TRBV4-3,TGCGCCAGCAGCCAAGAGGGGGTAGCGGGATTCTCCTACAATGAGCAGTTCTTC,CASSQEGVAGFSYNEQFF